This paragraph covers one T cell receptor beta chain sequence. In the study's own analysis: For nucleated cells, counts were estimated from reference gene primer amplification. Produced via immunoSEQ multiplex PCR; TCRdb's table is partial and in-frame only. Clone size and V and J calls were adopted from that table, with D and trimming inferred from the DNA. The data contain about 27,000 clones, 88% of them singletons. This sample is part of a study of blood T cell repertoires in COVID-19. Study background: Whether acute or convalescent, the COVID-19 samples came from the United States, Italy and Spain. Sources were T cells, B-cell-depleted T cells, or PBMCs; the material itself was cDNA or gDNA.

The sample consisted of peripheral blood. The TCR sequence derives from a woman aged 45-65 years with active COVID-19.

The CDR3 reads CASSEHYSGNTIYF. The CDR3 DNA reads TGTGCCAGCAGTGAACACTACTCTGGAAACACCATATATTTT. The gene calls are TRBV2 and TRBJ1-3; D remains ambiguous. Deletions cut 2 bases from V and 0 bases from J, with 5 bases between. This CDR3 spans 14 amino acids. Looked up from germline, CDR1 is SNHLY and CDR2 is FYNNEI.